The text below deals with one TCR beta chain. The entry originates in a study of CD8 T cells in Susac syndrome. After extraction with the RNeasy kit, roughly 0.5 to 1 ug of the RNA was reverse transcribed using random hexamers. TCRdb re-called the immunoSEQ multiplex PCR reads through MiXCR, storing one row per CDR3 protein. Of about 200,000 distinct CDR3 sequences listed, 95% are singletons. Per germline, CDR1 MNHEY and CDR2 SMNVEV (reference sequence). This CDR3 contains 13 residues. V was pared by 2 bases and J by 8 bases, with 12 bases between. The sample comprised CD4+ T cells from PBMCs. The chain recombines TRBV27 with TRBJ1-2; no clear D. The receptor was derived from a human donor in good health. CDR3 residues: CASSLRALGGYTF. For the CDR3, the DNA is TGTGCCAGCAGTTTAAGGGCCTTGGGAGGCTACACCTTC.